Sequencing of this TCR beta chain was carried out in a study of blood T cell repertoires in COVID-19. The method was immunoSEQ multiplex PCR; TCRdb's version includes in-frame clones alone and lacks a portion of them. This sample has 200,000 to 250,000 clones; around 83% occur once, and the top ten carry less than 3.5%. This CDR3 comprises 16 residues. The sequence was obtained from a woman under 30 with acute or convalescent COVID-19. Sequenced: peripheral blood. This chain joins TRBV12-2 and TRBJ2-1; the table gives TRBD1 as D, unverified against the DNA. TRBV12-2 is annotated as a pseudogene. CDR3 amino acids: CASRHDRGQKYNEQFF. CDR3 coding DNA: TGTGCAAGTCGACACGACCGGGGACAGAAGTACAATGAGCAGTTCTTC.